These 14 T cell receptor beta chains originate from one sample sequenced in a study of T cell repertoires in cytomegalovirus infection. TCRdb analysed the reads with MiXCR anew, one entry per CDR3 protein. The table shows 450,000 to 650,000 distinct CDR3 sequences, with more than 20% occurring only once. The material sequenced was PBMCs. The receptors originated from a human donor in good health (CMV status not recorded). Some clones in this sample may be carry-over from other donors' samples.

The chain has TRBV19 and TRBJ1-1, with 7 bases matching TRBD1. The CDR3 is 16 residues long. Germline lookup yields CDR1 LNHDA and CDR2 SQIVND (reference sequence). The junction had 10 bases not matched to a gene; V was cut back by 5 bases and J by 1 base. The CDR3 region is CASSPYTGAGNTEAFF. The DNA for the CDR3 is TGTGCCAGTAGTCCCTACACAGGGGCCGGGAACACTGAAGCTTTCTTT.

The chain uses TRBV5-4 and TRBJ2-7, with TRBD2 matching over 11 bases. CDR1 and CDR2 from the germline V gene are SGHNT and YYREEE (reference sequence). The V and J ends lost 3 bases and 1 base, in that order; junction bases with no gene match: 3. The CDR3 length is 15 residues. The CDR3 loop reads CASSSRLAGSYEQYF. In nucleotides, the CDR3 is TGTGCCAGCAGCTCGAGACTAGCGGGATCCTACGAGCAGTACTTC.

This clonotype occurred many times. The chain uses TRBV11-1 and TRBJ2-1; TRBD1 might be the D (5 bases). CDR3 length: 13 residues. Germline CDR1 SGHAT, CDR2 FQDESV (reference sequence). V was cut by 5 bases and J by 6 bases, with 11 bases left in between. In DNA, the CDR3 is TGTGCCAGCAGCAAGACAGACAGCAATGAGCAGTTCTTC. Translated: CASSKTDSNEQFF.

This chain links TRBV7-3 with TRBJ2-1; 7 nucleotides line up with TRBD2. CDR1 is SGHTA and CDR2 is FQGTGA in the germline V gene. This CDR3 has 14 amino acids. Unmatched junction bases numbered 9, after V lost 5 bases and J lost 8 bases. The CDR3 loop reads CASSPGGMGDEQFF. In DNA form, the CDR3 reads TGTGCCAGCAGCCCCGGGGGGATGGGAGATGAGCAGTTCTTC.

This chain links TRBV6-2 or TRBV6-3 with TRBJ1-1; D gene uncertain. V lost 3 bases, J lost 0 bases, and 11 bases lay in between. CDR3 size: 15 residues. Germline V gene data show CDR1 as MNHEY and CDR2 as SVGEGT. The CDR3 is CASSYKGGMNTEAFF. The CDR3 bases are TGTGCCAGCAGTTATAAGGGTGGGATGAACACTGAAGCTTTCTTT.

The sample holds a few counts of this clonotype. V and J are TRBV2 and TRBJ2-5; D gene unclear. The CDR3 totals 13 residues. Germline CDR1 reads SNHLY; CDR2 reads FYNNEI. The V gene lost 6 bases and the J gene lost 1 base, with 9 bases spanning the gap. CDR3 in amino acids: CASSELIQETQYF. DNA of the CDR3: TGTGCCAGCAGCGAACTGATCCAAGAGACCCAGTACTTC.

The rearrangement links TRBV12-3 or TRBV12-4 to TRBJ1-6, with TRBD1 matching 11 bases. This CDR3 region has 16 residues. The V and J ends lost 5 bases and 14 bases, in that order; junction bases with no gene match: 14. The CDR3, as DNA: TGTGCCAGCAGTCCCTCCGGGACAGGGGGAAGAAAGACCCTCCACTTT. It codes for CASSPSGTGGRKTLHF.

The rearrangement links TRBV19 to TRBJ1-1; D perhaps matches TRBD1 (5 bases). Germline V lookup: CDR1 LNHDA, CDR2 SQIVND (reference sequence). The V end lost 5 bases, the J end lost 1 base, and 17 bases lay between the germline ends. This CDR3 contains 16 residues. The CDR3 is CASSRRRGVWNTEAFF. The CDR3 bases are TGTGCCAGTAGTCGTCGGAGGGGTGTTTGGAACACTGAAGCTTTCTTT.

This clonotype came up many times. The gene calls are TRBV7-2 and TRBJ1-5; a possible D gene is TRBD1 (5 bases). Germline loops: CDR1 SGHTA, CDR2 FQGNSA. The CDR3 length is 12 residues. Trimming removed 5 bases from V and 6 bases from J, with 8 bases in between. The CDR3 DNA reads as TGTGCCAGCAGCGACAGTATTCAGCCCCAGCATTTT. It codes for CASSDSIQPQHF.

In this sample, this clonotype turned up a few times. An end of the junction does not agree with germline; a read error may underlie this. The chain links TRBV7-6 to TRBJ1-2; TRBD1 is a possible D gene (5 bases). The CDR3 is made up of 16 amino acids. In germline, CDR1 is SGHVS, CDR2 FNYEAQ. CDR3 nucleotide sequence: TGTGCCAGCAGCCCCGGGGGTAGTCCGTCTAAGTATGGCTACACCTTC. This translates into CASSPGGSPSKYGYTF.

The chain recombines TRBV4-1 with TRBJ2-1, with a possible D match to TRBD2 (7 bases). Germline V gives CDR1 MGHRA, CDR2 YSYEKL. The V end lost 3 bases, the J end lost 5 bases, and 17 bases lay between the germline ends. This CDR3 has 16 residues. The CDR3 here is CASSQGGRRLDNEQFF. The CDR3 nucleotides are TGCGCCAGCAGCCAGGGGGGGCGGAGACTCGACAATGAGCAGTTCTTC.

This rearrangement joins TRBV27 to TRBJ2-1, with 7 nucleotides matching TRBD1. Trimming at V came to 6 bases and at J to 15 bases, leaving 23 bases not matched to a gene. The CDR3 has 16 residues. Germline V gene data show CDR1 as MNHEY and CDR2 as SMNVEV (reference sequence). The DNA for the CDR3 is TGTGCCAGCAGGACCATTAACTCCGGGACAGAACACATGCCGTTCTTC. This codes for CASRTINSGTEHMPFF.

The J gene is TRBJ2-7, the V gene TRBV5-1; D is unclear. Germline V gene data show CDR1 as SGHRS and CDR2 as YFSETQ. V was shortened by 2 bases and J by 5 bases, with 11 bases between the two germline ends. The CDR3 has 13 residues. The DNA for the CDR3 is TGCGCCAGCAGCTTTTGGGGTCTCGACGAGCAGTACTTC. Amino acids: CASSFWGLDEQYF.

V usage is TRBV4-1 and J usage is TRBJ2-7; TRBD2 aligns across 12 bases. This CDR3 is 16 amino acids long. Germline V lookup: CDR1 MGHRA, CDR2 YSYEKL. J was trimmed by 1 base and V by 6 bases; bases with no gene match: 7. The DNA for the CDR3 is TGCGCCAGCAGTCCTCTAGCGGGAGGGCCTTCCTACGAGCAGTACTTC. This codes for CASSPLAGGPSYEQYF.